The 23 T cell receptor beta chains below were found in one sample sequenced in a study of blood T cell repertoires in COVID-19. Profiling relied on immunoSEQ multiplex PCR, and the TCRdb table lists in-frame clones only, not all of them. The table shows roughly 230,000 clones, with around 81% occurring only once. Sequenced sample: PBMCs or T cells enriched from blood (not recorded which). Source of these receptors: a man between 45 and 60 years old who had recovered from COVID-19.

The V and J genes are TRBV6-5 and TRBJ2-7, with 7 bases that match TRBD1. This CDR3 has 15 amino acids. Germline V gives CDR1 MNHEY, CDR2 SVGAGI. The junction had 6 bases not matched to a gene; V was cut back by 2 bases and J by 2 bases. CDR3 coding DNA: TGTGCCAGCAGTTACACCCCCGGGACAGCCTACGAGCAGTACTTC. Residues: CASSYTPGTAYEQYF.

This clone has a single count. V is TRBV7-2 and J is TRBJ2-7, with 8 bases identical to TRBD2. This CDR3 region has 15 residues. The J segment lost 0 bases and the V segment lost 3 bases, leaving 4 bases of the junction unmatched. From germline, CDR1 is SGHTA and CDR2 FQGNSA. DNA for the CDR3: TGTGCCAGCAGCTTTAGCGGGACCACCTCCTACGAGCAGTACTTC. This sequence encodes CASSFSGTTSYEQYF.

The V and J genes are TRBV11-2 and TRBJ2-7; 10 positions agree with TRBD2. Trimming at V came to 5 bases and at J to 0 bases, leaving 7 bases not matched to a gene. The germline V gene has CDR1 SGHAT and CDR2 FQNNGV. The CDR3 loop spans 16 amino acids. In nucleotides, the CDR3 is TGTGCCAGCAGCCTGTGGACTAGCGGCTCCTCCTACGAGCAGTACTTC. Translating gives CASSLWTSGSSYEQYF.

The V gene is TRBV3-1 (or the pseudogene TRBV3-2), the J gene TRBJ2-7; 10 nucleotides agree with TRBD2. Trimming took 3 bases from V and 4 from J; bases not matched to a gene: 6. The CDR3 totals 15 residues. Per germline, CDR1 LGHDT and CDR2 YNNKEL (reference sequence). CDR3 sequence reads: CASSQGLAGVYEQYF. DNA for the CDR3: TGTGCCAGCAGCCAGGGTCTAGCGGGGGTTTACGAGCAGTACTTC.

V usage is TRBV2 and J usage is TRBJ2-3; 11 positions agree with TRBD2. The germline gives CDR1 SNHLY, CDR2 FYNNEI. The V segment lost 3 bases and the J segment 4 bases; nucleotides outside the gene matches: 3. This CDR3 spans 15 amino acids. The CDR3 loop reads CASSEGLAVPDTQYF. The CDR3 region has the DNA TGTGCCAGCAGTGAGGGACTAGCGGTCCCAGATACGCAGTATTTT. The whole variable domain, remainder taken from reference TRBV2 and TRBJ2-3, is EPEVTQTPSHQVTQMGQEVILRCVPISNHLYFYWYRQILGQKVEFLVSFYNNEISEKSEIFDDQFSVERPDGSNFTLKIRSTKLEDSAMYFCASSEGLAVPDTQYFGPGTRLTVL.

This chain uses TRBV19 with TRBJ1-2, with 7 bases identical to TRBD1. CDR3 length equals 15 residues. J lost 7 bases, V lost 10 bases, and 18 bases had no gene match. Germline V lookup: CDR1 LNHDA, CDR2 SQIVND (reference sequence). The CDR3 DNA follows: TGTGCCACCCGAGGGGGCCAGGCCCATCTTCGTGGCTACACCTTC. This gives the protein CATRGGQAHLRGYTF.

The chain combines TRBV4-3 with TRBJ2-1, with D hard to call. Trimming removed 1 base from V and 7 bases from J, with 11 bases in between. The CDR3 length is 14 residues. CDR1 is LGHNA and CDR2 is YSLEER in the germline V gene. The CDR3 sequence is CASSQVSGVNEQFF. In DNA, the CDR3 is TGCGCCAGCAGCCAAGTATCAGGTGTGAATGAGCAGTTCTTC.

The sample holds a few counts of this clone. The V and J genes are TRBV19 and TRBJ1-5, with 8 bases identical to TRBD1. Losses at the gene ends were 2 bases for V and 0 bases for J; bases not matched to a gene: 6. The germline gives CDR1 LNHDA, CDR2 SQIVND (reference sequence). CDR3 length: 17 amino acids. CDR3 bases: TGTGCCAGTAGTATAAGGCAGGGGGCTGTTAGCAATCAGCCCCAGCATTTT. This sequence encodes CASSIRQGAVSNQPQHF.

This sequence joins TRBV5-5 and TRBJ1-4; 7 positions match TRBD1. The CDR3 covers 15 residues. After removal of 3 bases from V and 2 bases from J, the junction contained 4 bases not matched to a gene. The V gene's germline CDR1 is SGHKS and CDR2 YYEKEE (reference sequence). The CDR3 here is CASSSYRGTNEKLFF. CDR3 in DNA: TGTGCCAGCAGCTCTTACAGGGGCACTAATGAAAAACTGTTTTTT.

The table lists this clone with a few counts. The same CDR3 arises from other DNA sequences in this sample as well. The chain employs TRBV9 and TRBJ2-7; TRBD2 matches at 7 bases. Germline assignment: CDR1 SGDLS and CDR2 YYNGEE. The CDR3 is made up of 13 amino acids. The V segment lost 0 bases and the J segment 6 bases; nucleotides outside the gene matches: 3. CDR3 sequence (DNA): TGTGCCAGCAGCGTAGTAGGGAGGGGCGAGCAGTACTTC. Protein sequence: CASSVVGRGEQYF.

J is TRBJ2-7 and V is TRBV2, with 7 bases that match TRBD1. The V segment lost 7 bases and the J segment 4 bases; nucleotides outside the gene matches: 13. The CDR3 has 15 residues. The germline gives CDR1 SNHLY, CDR2 FYNNEI. The CDR3 DNA reads TGTGCCAGCAAACGGGAACAGGGGTCTCCATACGAGCAGTACTTC. It yields the protein CASKREQGSPYEQYF.

Only one count was recorded for this clone. This chain uses TRBV6-5 with TRBJ1-1, with 7 bases aligning to TRBD1. V lost 7 bases to trimming and J lost 4 bases; unmatched junction nucleotides: 6. The CDR3 is 13 residues long. Germline CDR1 and CDR2: MNHEY and SVGAGI. CDR3 region: CASTRTGRTEAFF. CDR3 bases: TGTGCCAGCACACGGACAGGCCGCACTGAAGCTTTCTTT.

The chain uses TRBV2 and TRBJ1-1; D is ambiguous. CDR1 SNHLY and CDR2 FYNNEI come from the germline V gene. The CDR3 contains 12 residues. V was pared by 8 bases and J by 1 base, with 8 bases between. CDR3 protein: CASVRENTEAFF. CDR3 DNA: TGTGCCAGCGTTCGGGAGAACACTGAAGCTTTCTTT.

V is TRBV14 and J is TRBJ1-6; D remains unclear. Germline V gene sequence: CDR1 SGHDN, CDR2 FVKESK. The ends were cut back, 4 bases at V and 10 bases at J, with 17 bases in the middle. The CDR3 is 15 residues long. The CDR3 DNA is TGTGCCAGCAGCCTCCGTGGAGCCGTCGGGTCACCCCTCCACTTT. Translation: CASSLRGAVGSPLHF.

The chain joins TRBV7-9 to TRBJ2-3, with 8 bases aligning to TRBD2. The CDR3 loop spans 16 amino acids. The germline V gene encodes CDR1 SEHNR and CDR2 FQNEAQ (reference sequence). After removal of 1 base from V and 2 bases from J, the junction contained 5 bases not matched to a gene. The CDR3 loop reads CASSLVPLAVTDTQYF. The CDR3 region has the DNA TGTGCCAGCAGCTTAGTTCCACTAGCGGTCACAGATACGCAGTATTTT.

The chain uses TRBV10-3 and TRBJ2-1, with a possible D match to TRBD2 (6 bases). Trimming removed 3 bases from V and 3 bases from J, with 27 bases in between. In germline, CDR1 is ENHRY, CDR2 SYGVKD. This CDR3 is built from 20 residues. This CDR3 is CAISDFRGVGGRGDYNEQFF. The CDR3 nucleotides are TGTGCCATCAGTGATTTTCGCGGGGTCGGCGGGCGCGGGGACTACAATGAGCAGTTCTTC.

There are a few counts of this clone. The chain is built from TRBV27 and TRBJ1-1; D possibly corresponds to TRBD1 (6 bases). V was pared by 7 bases and J by 9 bases, with 12 bases between. There are 11 residues in the CDR3. From germline, CDR1 is MNHEY and CDR2 SMNVEV (reference sequence). The CDR3 DNA is TGTGCCAGCACCCTACAGGGAAAAGCTTTCTTT. It codes for CASTLQGKAFF.

The V call is TRBV10-2, the J call TRBJ1-2; possible D gene TRBD1, 6 bases. The CDR3 contains 15 residues. Trimming pared 1 base from V and 4 bases from J, leaving 13 bases between. Germline loops: CDR1 WSHSY, CDR2 SAAADI. The CDR3 protein is CASSEYQRDTYGYTF. Here the CDR3 DNA reads TGCGCCAGCAGTGAGTACCAGAGGGACACCTATGGCTACACCTTC.

The genes are TRBV7-2 and TRBJ1-1; D remains ambiguous. Per germline, CDR1 SGHTA and CDR2 FQGNSA. Trimming stripped 0 bases from V and 1 base from J, with 9 bases between. This CDR3 contains 15 residues. The CDR3 DNA reads TGTGCCAGCAGCTTAGCGGAGGGCCGGAACACTGAAGCTTTCTTT. It specifies CASSLAEGRNTEAFF. Using reference TRBV7-2 and TRBJ1-1 for the parts outside the CDR3, the full variable domain is GAGVSQSPSNKVTEKGKDVELRCDPISGHTALYWYRQSLGQGLEFLIYFQGNSAPDKSGLPSDRFSAERTGGSVSTLTIQRTQQEDSAVYLCASSLAEGRNTEAFFGQGTRLTVV.

The chain recombines TRBV2 with TRBJ2-1, with 7 bases identical to TRBD2. The CDR3 spans 17 residues. J was trimmed by 0 bases and V by 6 bases; bases with no gene match: 11. Per the germline V gene, CDR1 is SNHLY and CDR2 is FYNNEI. The CDR3 coding sequence is TGTGCCAGCAGAAGGGATAGCGCGGGAGACTCCTACAATGAGCAGTTCTTC. Translating gives CASRRDSAGDSYNEQFF. The full variable domain, with the rest looked up from reference TRBV2 and TRBJ2-1, is EPEVTQTPSHQVTQMGQEVILRCVPISNHLYFYWYRQILGQKVEFLVSFYNNEISEKSEIFDDQFSVERPDGSNFTLKIRSTKLEDSAMYFCASRRDSAGDSYNEQFFGPGTRLTVL.

The V gene is TRBV6-2 or TRBV6-3, the J gene TRBJ2-3; 7 bases map to TRBD2. In germline, CDR1 is MNHEY, CDR2 SVGEGT. The CDR3 extends over 11 amino acids. The J segment lost 11 bases and the V segment lost 2 bases, leaving 1 base of the junction unmatched. The CDR3 loop reads CASSYPGGQYF. In nucleotides, the CDR3 is TGTGCCAGCAGTTACCCGGGGGGGCAGTATTTT.

The chain recombines TRBV11-3 with TRBJ2-2; 7 bases align to TRBD2. V was pared by 5 bases and J by 5 bases, with 8 bases of the junction left unmatched. CDR1 is SGHNT, CDR2 YENEEA, per germline. CDR3 size: 15 residues. This CDR3 is CASSNSREPTGELFF. The CDR3 DNA follows: TGTGCCAGCAGCAACTCGCGGGAGCCTACCGGGGAGCTGTTTTTT.

This chain joins TRBV5-1 and TRBJ2-7, with 8 bases that match TRBD2. Looked up from germline, CDR1 is SGHRS and CDR2 is YFSETQ. The CDR3 length is 17 residues. J gave up 4 bases and V 0 bases, and 12 bases lay outside the gene matches. The CDR3 sequence is CASSLGTGVIAGYEQYF. CDR3 DNA sequence: TGCGCCAGCAGCTTGGGGACCGGGGTGATAGCGGGATACGAGCAGTACTTC. Together with reference TRBV5-1 and TRBJ2-7, the CDR3 gives the full variable domain: KAGVTQTPRYLIKTRGQQVTLSCSPISGHRSVSWYQQTPGQGLQFLFEYFSETQRNKGNFPGRFSGRQFSNSRSEMNVSTLELGDSALYLCASSLGTGVIAGYEQYFGPGTRLTVT.